Following are 23 T cell receptor beta chains from one sample sequenced in a study of human T cells and chemical hapten exposure. Stated time point: patch test 1, 2 weeks after DPC sensitization. Treatment noted: therapeutic diphenylcyclopropenone sensitization with weekly scalp DPC. TCRdb re-called the RACE reads through MiXCR, storing one row per CDR3 protein. The sample consists of 370,000 or so distinct CDR3 sequences, 4% to 5.5% of them appearing once. The sample was whole blood, taken in connection with sensitization to the hapten diphenylcyclopropenone (DPC). The receptors were sampled from a woman aged 45-60 years with alopecia areata. Some clones in this sample may be carry-over from other donors' samples.

This clonotype was counted a few times. V usage is TRBV20-1 and J usage is TRBJ2-4; 7 bases fit TRBD2. Germline V lookup: CDR1 DFQATT, CDR2 SNEGSKA (reference sequence). The CDR3 runs 14 residues. The junction had 11 bases not matched to a gene; V was cut back by 8 bases and J by 4 bases. The CDR3 nucleotides are TGCAGTCCCTGGGGAGCAGCGGGAAAAAACATTCAGTACTTC. This encodes CSPWGAAGKNIQYF.

This clonotype has a count of ten or more. The chain couples TRBV3-1 to TRBJ1-5, with a possible D match to TRBD1 (5 bases). CDR3 length: 15 amino acids. With 2 bases removed from V and 0 bases from J, the gap between germline ends came to 8 bases. CDR1 and CDR2 from the germline V gene are LGHDT and YNNKEL (reference sequence). The CDR3 here is CASSQSGPSNQPQHF. CDR3 DNA sequence: TGTGCCAGCAGCCAATCGGGGCCTAGCAATCAGCCCCAGCATTTT.

This clonotype was observed many times. This chain links TRBV4-2 with TRBJ1-4, with 7 bases matching TRBD1. The CDR3 is 14 amino acids. Per germline, CDR1 LGHNA and CDR2 YNFKEQ. The V and J ends lost 1 base and 8 bases, in that order; junction bases with no gene match: 4. This CDR3 reads CASSQGQGSEKLFF. The CDR3 nucleotides are TGTGCCAGCAGCCAAGGACAGGGTTCCGAAAAACTGTTTTTT.

In this sample, this clonotype turned up a few times. The chain couples TRBV6-2 or TRBV6-3 to TRBJ2-1; 12 bases align to TRBD2. The germline CDR1 and CDR2 sequences are MNHEY and SVGEGT. This CDR3 has 18 residues. The trim removed 0 bases at V and 4 bases at J, leaving 7 bases unmatched. CDR3 protein: CASSYSTRTSGVYNEQFF. The CDR3 DNA reads as TGTGCCAGCAGTTACTCCACGCGGACTAGCGGGGTGTACAATGAGCAGTTCTTC.

This clonotype came up a few times. The chain carries TRBV11-1 and TRBJ1-2, with D maybe TRBD1 (5 bases). V gave up 4 bases and J gave up 7 bases, with 13 bases separating them. Germline lookup yields CDR1 SGHAT and CDR2 FQDESV (reference sequence). CDR3 length: 13 amino acids. CDR3 in amino acids: CASSSGGQGGYTF. The CDR3 bases are TGTGCCAGCAGCTCCGGAGGGCAGGGTGGCTACACCTTC.

This clonotype appeared many times. V and J are TRBV4-2 and TRBJ2-3; TRBD2 agrees at 14 bases. J gave up 5 bases and V 0 bases, and 4 bases lay outside the gene matches. Germline CDR1 and CDR2: LGHNA and YNFKEQ. This CDR3 has 17 amino acids. Here the CDR3 reads CASSQERGLAGGDTQYF. The CDR3 nucleotides read TGTGCCAGCAGCCAAGAACGAGGACTAGCGGGAGGAGATACGCAGTATTTT.

This clonotype was recorded a few times. This rearrangement joins TRBV4-3 to TRBJ2-1; 7 bases agree with TRBD2. V trimming: 5 bases; J trimming: 0 bases; junction bases outside the gene matches: 7. CDR3 length equals 16 residues. CDR1 and CDR2 from the germline V gene are LGHNA and YSLEER. The CDR3 reads CASSELAESSYNEQFF. The CDR3 nucleotides read TGCGCCAGCAGCGAGCTAGCGGAGAGCTCCTACAATGAGCAGTTCTTC.

This clonotype was found many times. The chain couples TRBV7-9 to TRBJ2-5; 13 positions match TRBD2. CDR3 size: 16 residues. The V segment lost 4 bases and the J segment 0 bases; nucleotides outside the gene matches: 2. From germline, CDR1 is SEHNR and CDR2 FQNEAQ (reference sequence). The CDR3 sequence: CASSSTSGGYQETQYF. The CDR3 DNA reads as TGTGCCAGCAGCTCGACTAGCGGGGGGTACCAAGAGACCCAGTACTTC.

This clonotype has only a few counts. This chain joins TRBV6-2 or TRBV6-3 and TRBJ1-5; no clear D gene. Per germline, CDR1 MNHEY and CDR2 SVGEGT. Trimming removed 6 bases from V and 0 bases from J, with 15 bases in between. The CDR3 is 16 amino acids. In DNA form, the CDR3 reads TGTGCCAGCAGCATTGGACGGAGGATTAGCAATCAGCCCCAGCATTTT. Encoded protein: CASSIGRRISNQPQHF.

This clonotype occurred many times. This rearrangement joins TRBV2 to TRBJ2-3; D not resolved. The CDR3 length is 13 residues. V lost 8 bases, J lost 2 bases, and 11 bases lay in between. Germline V gene data show CDR1 as SNHLY and CDR2 as FYNNEI. This CDR3 is CASGHRDTDTQYF. The CDR3 DNA sequence: TGTGCCAGCGGCCATAGAGACACAGATACGCAGTATTTT.

Ten or more counts support this clonotype. The genes are TRBV29-1 and TRBJ1-4; D not resolved. CDR3 length equals 13 residues. The V and J ends lost 5 bases and 7 bases respectively, with 14 bases between them. Germline V gene data show CDR1 as SQVTM and CDR2 as ANQGSEA. The CDR3, as DNA: TGCAGCGTTCGGACTGATTCGGCTGAAAAACTGTTTTTT. This encodes CSVRTDSAEKLFF. The full variable domain, its missing parts supplied by reference TRBV29-1 and TRBJ1-4, is SAVISQKPSRDICQRGTSLTIQCQVDSQVTMMFWYRQQPGQSLTLIATANQGSEATYESGFVIDKFPISRPNLTFSTLTVSNMSPEDSSIYLCSVRTDSAEKLFFGSGTQLSVL.

This clonotype was detected ten times or more. The rearrangement links TRBV7-2 to TRBJ2-7; 7 bases are a match to TRBD2. The trim removed 5 bases at V and 2 bases at J, leaving 9 bases unmatched. The CDR3 extends over 15 amino acids. Germline V lookup: CDR1 SGHTA, CDR2 FQGNSA. CDR3 DNA: TGTGCCAGCAGCCCTCGGTCTCGGGGGGCCTACGAGCAGTACTTC. This codes for CASSPRSRGAYEQYF.

This clonotype was seen many times. The gene calls are TRBV20-1 and TRBJ1-4; weak D call: TRBD1 (6 bases). The V end was cut by 1 base, the J end by 5 bases, with 8 bases between. The CDR3 runs to 13 residues. Germline values: CDR1 DFQATT, CDR2 SNEGSKA (reference sequence). This CDR3 reads CSARAQGNEKLFF. The CDR3 DNA sequence: TGCAGTGCTAGAGCACAGGGAAATGAAAAACTGTTTTTT.

This clonotype was detected only a few times. The chain recombines TRBV11-2 with TRBJ1-1, with no clear D. Per the germline V gene, CDR1 is SGHAT and CDR2 is FQNNGV. Trimming stripped 5 bases from V and 3 bases from J, with 7 bases between. This CDR3 region has 12 residues. The CDR3 reads CASSMAHTEAFF. The CDR3 DNA follows: TGTGCCAGCAGCATGGCACACACTGAAGCTTTCTTT.

This clonotype occurred many times. The chain carries TRBV29-1 and TRBJ2-1, with TRBD1 matching over 9 bases. The V segment lost 4 bases and the J segment 0 bases; nucleotides outside the gene matches: 1. Looked up from germline, CDR1 is SQVTM and CDR2 is ANQGSEA. The CDR3 runs 14 residues. In nucleotides, the CDR3 is TGCAGCGTTGGGGACAGGGCCTCCTACAATGAGCAGTTCTTC. Translating it yields CSVGDRASYNEQFF.

The gene calls are TRBV9 and TRBJ2-1; D is perhaps TRBD1 or TRBD2 (5 bases each). CDR3 length equals 17 residues. Between the trimmed V and J ends, which lost 4 bases and 8 bases, there was a span of 25 bases. Germline CDR1 reads SGDLS; CDR2 reads YYNGEE. This CDR3 reads CASSPRPPLNEGHEQFF. The CDR3 bases are TGTGCCAGCAGCCCTAGACCCCCGCTTAATGAGGGGCATGAGCAGTTCTTC.

The sample holds many counts of this clonotype. The rearrangement uses TRBV12-3 or TRBV12-4 and TRBJ2-3, with TRBD2 identical over 9 bases. Losses at the gene ends were 3 bases for V and 15 bases for J; bases not matched to a gene: 10. The CDR3 contains 13 residues. The CDR3: CASSFEERGVLYF. CDR3 coding DNA: TGTGCCAGCAGTTTCGAGGAGCGGGGGGTTCTATATTTT.

The CDR3 loop is CAITGRASYNEQFF. In DNA form, the CDR3 reads TGTGCCATCACCGGACGGGCCTCCTACAATGAGCAGTTCTTC. The rearrangement uses TRBV10-3 and TRBJ2-1; D call uncertain. This CDR3 has 14 amino acids. Trimming cost V 7 bases and J 0 bases, with 10 bases left between them. CDR1 is ENHRY, CDR2 SYGVKD, per germline.

This clonotype was seen at least ten times. One end of the junction fails to match germline, which may point to a read error. The chain combines TRBV5-1 with TRBJ2-5; 8 bases align to TRBD2. CDR3 size: 14 residues. Germline V CDR1 and CDR2: SGHRS, YFSETQ. The CDR3 DNA follows: TGCGCCAGCAGGTTGGAGCGGGGGCAAGAGACCCAGTACTTC. Its protein product is CASRLERGQETQYF.

The chain joins TRBV28 to TRBJ2-5, with 11 positions matching TRBD2. This CDR3 is built from 17 residues. CDR1 and CDR2 (germline): MDHEN, SYDVKM. V was pared by 4 bases and J by 4 bases, with 11 bases of the junction left unmatched. DNA for the CDR3: TGTGCCAGCAGTTCCTATAGACTAGCGGGAACGACAGAGACCCAGTACTTC. This codes for CASSSYRLAGTTETQYF. The variable domain in full, completed from reference TRBV28 and TRBJ2-5, reads DVKVTQSSRYLVKRTGEKVFLECVQDMDHENMFWYRQDPGLGLRLIYFSYDVKMKEKGDIPEGYSVSREKKERFSLILESASTNQTSMYLCASSSYRLAGTTETQYFGPGTRLLVL.

Only a few counts were recorded for this clonotype. This chain links TRBV7-9 with TRBJ1-6; D gene ambiguous. This CDR3 spans 15 amino acids. Looked up from germline, CDR1 is SEHNR and CDR2 is FQNEAQ (reference sequence). The ends were cut back, 6 bases at V and 6 bases at J, with 15 bases in the middle. The CDR3 DNA follows: TGTGCCAGCAGTTACCCACGAGGACCTAATTCACCCCTCCACTTT. Amino acid sequence: CASSYPRGPNSPLHF. Full variable domain (missing parts from reference TRBV7-9 and TRBJ1-6): DTGVSQNPRHKITKRGQNVTFRCDPISEHNRLYWYRQTLGQGPEFLTYFQNEAQLEKSRLLSDRFSAERPKGSFSTLEIQRTEQGDSAMYLCASSYPRGPNSPLHFGNGTRLTVT.

The genes are TRBV6-2 or TRBV6-3 and TRBJ1-5; D is ambiguous. Germline V gene sequence: CDR1 MNHEY, CDR2 SVGEGT. The CDR3 runs to 13 residues. The V end was cut by 5 bases, the J end by 9 bases, with 14 bases between. CDR3 sequence reads: CASSPTVKGPQHF. CDR3 nucleotide sequence: TGTGCCAGCAGTCCGACTGTCAAGGGGCCCCAGCATTTT.

This clonotype appeared a few times. The chain uses TRBV7-8 and TRBJ2-5; 8 bases agree with TRBD2. Germline CDR1 reads SGHVS; CDR2 reads FQNEAQ. The CDR3 has 17 amino acids. Losses at the gene ends were 1 base for V and 0 bases for J; bases not matched to a gene: 7. The CDR3 DNA reads TGTGCCAGCAGCTTAGGACTAGCGAAGAAGTACCAAGAGACCCAGTACTTC. It codes for CASSLGLAKKYQETQYF.